This T cell receptor (beta chain) was recovered during a study of blood T cell repertoires in COVID-19 (dated by TCRdb to 2018 to 2021). In terms of the full investigation: The collaborator samples originated in the United States, Italy and Spain and spanned the acute and convalescent phases of COVID-19. The prospective study material was composed of cDNA or gDNA derived from T cells, B-cell-depleted T cells, or PBMCs. Subjects who had been exposed to COVID-19, were actively infected with it, or had recovered from it provided the deeply sampled blood TCRbeta repertoires that made up the dataset. A freely available public database, intended as a resource for researchers studying the immune response to SARS-CoV-2, is where the repertoires were released. Samples were obtained from the ongoing ImmuneRACE study (first 160 participants) and from 1,254 subjects provided by 6 global collaborators. A de-identified subject ID, COVID-19 status, age in years and sex were almost always included in the sample metadata. Where available, HLA class I and class II types were taken from metadata supplied by the sample provider and were not determined by assay-based typing. Broad study findings and their caveats: The quantity of clinical and demographic metadata differed by source and by participant and was supplied without curation.

For CDR1 and CDR2, the germline V gene lists MNHNS and SASEGT. V ends up 4 bases short and J 2 bases short, with an unmatched junction base count of 9. The CDR3 measures 16 amino acids from cysteine to phenylalanine. The sequence is cut down to CDR3 DNA, 48 bases in frame from base 1. Notes on this clone: Its cognate antigen has yet to be identified. One base away there is no much larger clone; base qualities are not given.

Collaborating institutions collected whole blood in K2EDTA tubes following their own protocols. For TCRbeta analysis, collaborators shipped samples as frozen whole blood, isolated PBMCs, or DNA extracted from either of those sample types. TCRbeta CDR3 regions were amplified from genomic DNA by means of the immunoSEQ Assay, a bias-controlled multiplex PCR. The authors' pipeline ran thus. Within the assay, amplification of reference gene primers was used to estimate how many nucleated cells each sample contained. To quantify the absolute abundance of each unique TCRbeta CDR3 rearrangement, sequence reads were collapsed and filtered. For each sample, productive Simpson clonality was calculated as the square root of Simpson's diversity index over productive rearrangements. TCRdb holds this immuneACCESS table with in-frame rearrangements only. Some clones are missing; in checked studies, unresolved V genes explain under half, and the rest has no known cause. V, J and clone size are taken as reported in that table, and D and trimming were inferred from the DNA itself. Within this sample are approximately 300,000 clones, with around 89% of them counted one time only. Roughly 5% of the sample belongs to the ten largest clones.

The sequence derives from a man aged 40-50 years with acute or convalescent COVID-19. Sequencing input: peripheral blood. Here the chain combines TRBV6-1 and TRBJ2-7; 9 of the junction bases match TRBD1. For the CDR3, the sequence is CASSVRDRVFTYEQYF. The nucleotides are TGTGCCAGCAGTGTCCGGGACAGGGTTTTCACCTACGAGCAGTACTTC.